Shown below are 13 T cell receptor beta chains from a single sample sequenced in a study of neoadjuvant nivolumab and ipilimumab in lung cancer. This table comes from immunoSEQ multiplex PCR, and its TCRdb copy is limited to in-frame clones, with some not included. The data show tens of thousands of clones, with approximately 90% seen just once and almost 5% held by the top ten. This specimen consisted of peripheral blood, obtained after neoadjuvant nivolumab, alone or with ipilimumab, at or shortly before surgery. All receptors derive from an adult with non-small cell lung cancer.

This chain connects TRBV2 to TRBJ2-7, with TRBD1 matching 9 bases. The CDR3 runs 14 residues. The germline V gene encodes CDR1 SNHLY and CDR2 FYNNEI. J was trimmed by 3 bases and V by 6 bases; bases with no gene match: 6. The CDR3 loop reads CASSSGTGNYEQYF. CDR3 DNA: TGTGCCAGCAGCTCCGGGACAGGGAACTACGAGCAGTACTTC.

The CDR3 region has the DNA TGTGCCAGCAGTGATACTAACTATGGCTACACCTTC. Encoded protein: CASSDTNYGYTF. The chain joins TRBV6-1 to TRBJ1-2; D remains ambiguous. With 3 bases removed from V and 0 bases from J, the gap between germline ends came to 2 bases. The germline V gene encodes CDR1 MNHNS and CDR2 SASEGT. The CDR3 totals 12 residues.

V gene TRBV6-6 combines with J gene TRBJ2-1; 10 bases fit TRBD1. The CDR3 consists of 16 residues. V lost 0 bases and J lost 6; bases outside the gene matches: 5. From germline, CDR1 is MNHNY and CDR2 SVGAGI (reference sequence). The chain's CDR3 is CASSYSRDRGGNEQFF. As DNA, the CDR3 is TGTGCCAGCAGTTACTCGAGGGACAGGGGAGGCAATGAGCAGTTCTTC.

The chain employs TRBV5-4 and TRBJ1-6, with D perhaps TRBD1 (6 bases). Germline-derived CDR1 and CDR2 are SGHNT and YYREEE (reference sequence). The CDR3 runs to 14 residues. Trimming left V 0 bases short and J 7 bases short, with 8 bases between. CDR3 sequence reads: CASSLDQGNSPLHF. The DNA for the CDR3 is TGTGCCAGCAGCTTGGACCAGGGGAATTCACCCCTCCACTTT.

This chain connects TRBV9 to TRBJ2-7, with 8 bases lining up with TRBD1. Germline CDR1 reads SGDLS; CDR2 reads YYNGEE. The CDR3 has 16 residues. The trim removed 3 bases at V and 3 bases at J, leaving 11 bases unmatched. The DNA of the CDR3 is TGTGCCAGCAGCGAGGGGGGCAGGGGGCTAGACTACGAGCAGTACTTC. Translated: CASSEGGRGLDYEQYF.

The chain carries TRBV5-6 and TRBJ2-2; 8 bases fit TRBD2. The V gene end was trimmed by 2 bases and the J gene end by 8 bases; junction bases not matched to a gene: 11. This CDR3 spans 16 amino acids. The germline gives CDR1 SGHDT, CDR2 YYEEEE. The CDR3 DNA reads TGTGCCAGCAGCTTCCTCGGCGGGGGGCAAACGGGGGAGCTGTTTTTT. Translation: CASSFLGGGQTGELFF. Full variable domain (rest looked up from reference TRBV5-6 and TRBJ2-2): DAGVTQSPTHLIKTRGQQVTLRCSPKSGHDTVSWYQQALGQGPQFIFQYYEEEERQRGNFPDRFSGHQFPNYSSELNVNALLLGDSALYLCASSFLGGGQTGELFFGEGSRLTVL.

The chain joins TRBV11-3 to TRBJ2-7, with D perhaps being TRBD1 or TRBD2 (5 bases each). Trimming removed 1 base at V and 0 bases at J, with 10 bases between. Looked up from germline, CDR1 is SGHNT and CDR2 is YENEEA. The length of the CDR3 is 15 residues. The CDR3 DNA reads TGTGCCAGCAGCTTAGGAGGGGACGGCTCCTACGAGCAGTACTTC. Residues: CASSLGGDGSYEQYF.

This chain connects TRBV29-1 to TRBJ1-1; D unresolved. V lost 2 bases, J lost 0 bases, and 7 bases lay in between. This CDR3 spans 13 amino acids. Germline V gene sequence: CDR1 SQVTM, CDR2 ANQGSEA. CDR3 region: CSVEISVNTEAFF. As DNA, the CDR3 is TGCAGCGTTGAAATATCGGTGAACACTGAAGCTTTCTTT.

The chain has TRBV7-2 and TRBJ2-5, with D perhaps TRBD1 or TRBD2 (5 bases each). The CDR3 has 14 amino acids. The germline V gene has CDR1 SGHTA and CDR2 FQGNSA. With 5 bases removed from V and 5 bases from J, the gap between germline ends came to 15 bases. Written as DNA, the CDR3 is TGTGCCAGCAGCCCAGGGACCGAGGGGGAGACCCAGTACTTC. Protein: CASSPGTEGETQYF.

The chain is built from TRBV6-1 and TRBJ1-1, with 7 bases matching TRBD1. Per the germline V gene, CDR1 is MNHNS and CDR2 is SASEGT. The CDR3 is made up of 14 amino acids. The V segment lost 4 bases and the J segment 3 bases; nucleotides outside the gene matches: 5. CDR3 sequence: CASSARQGDTEAFF. As DNA, the CDR3 is TGTGCCAGCAGTGCTCGACAGGGTGACACTGAAGCTTTCTTT.

The chain combines TRBV6-6 with TRBJ2-3, with no clear D. V shed 2 bases and J shed 2 bases, with 8 bases lying between them. The germline V gene encodes CDR1 MNHNY and CDR2 SVGAGI (reference sequence). This CDR3 has 14 residues. Here the CDR3 reads CASSYGQTTDTQYF. The DNA of the CDR3 is TGTGCCAGCAGTTACGGCCAGACCACAGATACGCAGTATTTT.

Only one count was recorded for this clone. V usage is TRBV6-6 and J usage is TRBJ1-6, with D possibly TRBD1 on 6 matching bases. Germline V gene lookup returns CDR1 MNHNY and CDR2 SVGAGI (reference sequence). There are 16 residues in the CDR3. V was trimmed by 6 bases and J by 9 bases, leaving 21 bases between them. The DNA for the CDR3 is TGTGCCAGCAGCCCACCCTCAACAGGGAAGGGTTCACCCCTCCACTTT. This encodes CASSPPSTGKGSPLHF.

The V and J genes are TRBV27 and TRBJ2-3, with unresolved D. Trimming stripped 0 bases from V and 2 bases from J, with 9 bases between. The CDR3 length is 15 residues. Germline assignment: CDR1 MNHEY and CDR2 SMNVEV (reference sequence). CDR3 coding DNA: TGTGCCAGCAGTTTATCCCCTCACCCCACAGATACGCAGTATTTT. Translation: CASSLSPHPTDTQYF.